The present T cell receptor beta chain was sequenced within a study of blood T cells in healthy people across ages. The second PCR ran about 6 to 12 cycles with a sample-barcoded 5' primer and J-beta primers. Every cDNA molecule bore a tag from a template-switch adaptor containing 12 random nucleotides. TCRdb used MiXCR to reprocess the 5' RACE reads, holding one entry per CDR3 protein. This table holds 800,000 to 1,000,000 distinct CDR3 sequences, around 46% found once. The table lists this clonotype with many counts. The authors extracted at least 5 micrograms of total RNA per sample. The sequencing input was blood. The source of this sequence is a man aged 25 to 40 in good health.

This CDR3 is CASSLLLYEQYF. The CDR3 DNA reads as TGTGCCAGCAGCTTGTTACTCTACGAGCAGTACTTC. The genes are TRBV5-5 and TRBJ2-7; D is ambiguous. Germline V gene sequence: CDR1 SGHKS, CDR2 YYEKEE (reference sequence). V was shortened by 1 base and J by 3 bases, with 5 bases between the two germline ends. The CDR3 is made up of 12 amino acids.